The 21 T cell receptor beta chains below all came from one sample that was sequenced in a study of cytomegalovirus exposure and HLA in healthy donors. Use of 60 Vbeta and 13 Jbeta primers characterized the PCR. Profiling relied on immunoSEQ multiplex PCR, and the TCRdb table lists in-frame clones only, not all of them. The data show about 160,000 clones, with roughly 72% seen just once and around 6.8% held by the top ten. Sequenced input: PBMCs. The receptors shown here come from a man between 35 and 55 years old in good health and CMV-seropositive.

The genes are TRBV10-2 and TRBJ1-2; D may be TRBD1 (5 bases). With 3 bases removed from V and 6 bases from J, the gap between germline ends came to 14 bases. Germline loops: CDR1 WSHSY, CDR2 SAAADI. This CDR3 has 14 residues. CDR3 in amino acids: CASSDSARGDGYTF. CDR3 coding DNA: TGCGCCAGCAGTGACTCTGCTCGGGGGGATGGCTACACCTTC.

CDR3 nucleotides: TGTGCCAGCAGCCTGGACAGGGATCCTTCCTACGAGCAGTACTTC. This sequence encodes CASSLDRDPSYEQYF. The V gene is TRBV7-2, the J gene TRBJ2-7; 8 bases are shared with TRBD1. The CDR3 extends over 15 amino acids. Germline-derived CDR1 and CDR2 are SGHTA and FQGNSA. Trimming at V came to 5 bases and at J to 1 base, leaving 7 bases not matched to a gene.

The rearrangement links TRBV9 to TRBJ1-1, with D uncertain. Looked up from germline, CDR1 is SGDLS and CDR2 is YYNGEE. V was shortened by 4 bases and J by 5 bases, with 18 bases between the two germline ends. CDR3 size: 15 residues. CDR3 coding DNA: TGTGCCAGCAGCCAAAGACCAACAAGAGGGACTGAAGCTTTCTTT. Translation: CASSQRPTRGTEAFF.

The V call is TRBV29-1, the J call TRBJ2-3; 8 bases match TRBD1. CDR3 length: 13 amino acids. Unmatched junction bases numbered 3, after V lost 0 bases and J lost 7 bases. The germline CDR1 and CDR2 sequences are SQVTM and ANQGSEA. In nucleotides, the CDR3 is TGCAGCGTTGAAGAGGACAGGGCGAATACGCAGTATTTT. Residues: CSVEEDRANTQYF.

J is TRBJ2-5 and V is TRBV6-5, with D maybe TRBD1 (6 bases). Germline values: CDR1 MNHEY, CDR2 SVGAGI. The CDR3 spans 15 residues. Trimming pared 7 bases from V and 2 bases from J, leaving 17 bases between. CDR3 sequence (DNA): TGTGCCAGCATTTTCAATAAGGGGGATCAAGAGACCCAGTACTTC. Encoded protein: CASIFNKGDQETQYF.

This chain links TRBV19 with TRBJ1-6, with 7 bases identical to TRBD1. CDR1 and CDR2 (germline): LNHDA, SQIVND (reference sequence). CDR3 length: 15 residues. V lost 3 bases to trimming and J lost 7 bases; unmatched junction nucleotides: 6. The CDR3 DNA sequence: TGTGCCAGTAGTATCCCGGGACAGCCGAATTCACCCCTCCACTTT. Amino acids: CASSIPGQPNSPLHF.

A single count supports this clone. The gene calls are TRBV2 and TRBJ2-4, with no clear D. The germline CDR1 and CDR2 sequences are SNHLY and FYNNEI. The length of the CDR3 is 13 residues. The ends were cut back, 2 bases at V and 5 bases at J, with 7 bases in the middle. The CDR3: CASSENSQNIQYF. CDR3 coding DNA: TGTGCCAGCAGTGAAAACAGTCAAAACATTCAGTACTTC.

This clone was recorded only once. This chain uses TRBV4-1 with TRBJ2-1; 8 bases map to TRBD2. Trimming at V came to 0 bases and at J to 0 bases, leaving 1 base not matched to a gene. This CDR3 comprises 16 residues. Germline CDR1 is MGHRA and CDR2 is YSYEKL. DNA of the CDR3: TGCGCCAGCAGCCAAGAGAGCGGGGGCTCCTACAATGAGCAGTTCTTC. Protein: CASSQESGGSYNEQFF.

CDR3 amino acids: CASSNAGTAVYGYTF. Here the CDR3 DNA reads TGTGCCAGCAGCAACGCCGGGACAGCAGTCTATGGCTACACCTTC. The chain is built from TRBV5-4 and TRBJ1-2; 7 bases align to TRBD1. Germline V gene sequence: CDR1 SGHNT, CDR2 YYREEE (reference sequence). The CDR3 loop spans 15 amino acids. Trimming cost V 4 bases and J 4 bases; bases outside gene matches: 10. Variable domain in full (rest from reference TRBV5-4 and TRBJ1-2): ETGVTQSPTHLIKTRGQQVTLRCSSQSGHNTVSWYQQALGQGPQFIFQYYREEENGRGNFPPRFSGLQFPNYSSELNVNALELDDSALYLCASSNAGTAVYGYTFGSGTRLTVV.

The chain is built from TRBV11-2 and TRBJ1-2, with TRBD1 matching 11 bases. Losses at the gene ends were 5 bases for V and 7 bases for J; bases not matched to a gene: 3. Germline values: CDR1 SGHAT, CDR2 FQNNGV. The CDR3 runs 13 residues. The CDR3 loop is CASSHGTGGGYTF. The DNA of the CDR3 is TGTGCCAGCAGCCACGGGACAGGGGGTGGCTACACCTTC. Based on the CDR3 plus reference TRBV11-2 and TRBJ1-2, the full variable domain is EAGVAQSPRYKIIEKRQSVAFWCNPISGHATLYWYQQILGQGPKLLIQFQNNGVVDDSQLPKDRFSAERLKGVDSTLKIQPAKLEDSAVYLCASSHGTGGGYTFGSGTRLTVV.

The chain recombines TRBV5-1 with TRBJ2-3; 11 bases fit TRBD2. The CDR3 is made up of 17 amino acids. The germline gives CDR1 SGHRS, CDR2 YFSETQ. Trimming took 0 bases from V and 3 from J; bases not matched to a gene: 6. The DNA of the CDR3 is TGCGCCAGCAGCTTGGCCCGGACTAGCGGGTCGACAGATACGCAGTATTTT. Translation gives CASSLARTSGSTDTQYF.

The chain employs TRBV5-1 and TRBJ1-1; 7 nucleotides agree with TRBD1. The CDR3 consists of 15 residues. The V gene end was trimmed by 2 bases and the J gene end by 4 bases; junction bases not matched to a gene: 8. The germline CDR1 and CDR2 sequences are SGHRS and YFSETQ. CDR3 in amino acids: CASSLGQARGTEAFF. CDR3 DNA: TGCGCCAGCAGCTTAGGACAGGCGAGGGGCACTGAAGCTTTCTTT.

V gene TRBV6-4 combines with J gene TRBJ2-3, with 9 bases identical to TRBD1. The V segment lost 8 bases and the J segment 0 bases; nucleotides outside the gene matches: 9. This CDR3 region has 16 residues. Germline assignment: CDR1 MRHNA and CDR2 SNTAGT. The CDR3 sequence: CASALQTGGSTDTQYF. The CDR3 coding sequence is TGTGCCAGCGCCCTGCAGACAGGGGGTAGCACAGATACGCAGTATTTT.

This clone was observed a single time. This chain joins TRBV10-3 and TRBJ2-3, with a weak D call TRBD2 (6 bases). With 0 bases removed from V and 5 bases from J, the gap between germline ends came to 9 bases. The CDR3 is 14 amino acids. CDR1 and CDR2 (germline): ENHRY, SYGVKD. The CDR3 sequence: CAISESGGGDTQYF. CDR3 bases: TGTGCCATCAGTGAGTCCGGGGGAGGAGATACGCAGTATTTT.

The rearrangement uses TRBV6-6 and TRBJ2-7, with 10 bases matching TRBD1. CDR1 MNHNY and CDR2 SVGAGI come from the germline V gene (reference sequence). The CDR3 spans 15 residues. The J segment lost 6 bases and the V segment lost 0 bases, leaving 5 bases of the junction unmatched. CDR3 protein: CASSYSDRGKGEQYF. CDR3 DNA sequence: TGTGCCAGCAGTTACTCGGACAGGGGGAAGGGCGAGCAGTACTTC.

The genes are TRBV18 and TRBJ1-2; 9 positions agree with TRBD1. CDR1 is KGHSH, CDR2 LQKENI, per germline. Germline trimming cut 3 bases from V and 5 bases from J; bases unmatched to any gene: 7. The CDR3 spans 15 residues. The CDR3 reads CASSPTQGATYGYTF. In nucleotides, the CDR3 is TGTGCCAGCTCACCCACACAGGGGGCGACGTATGGCTACACCTTC.

The chain couples TRBV5-8 to TRBJ2-2; D perhaps matches TRBD2 (6 bases). The CDR3 totals 14 residues. Germline lookup yields CDR1 SGHTS and CDR2 YDEGEE. Between the trimmed V and J ends, which lost 5 bases and 5 bases, there was a span of 13 bases. The CDR3 here is CASSDGGWTGELFF. In DNA, the CDR3 is TGTGCCAGCAGTGACGGGGGTTGGACCGGGGAGCTGTTTTTT.

J is TRBJ2-7 and V is TRBV5-1; maybe TRBD1 (6 bases). Germline V CDR1 and CDR2: SGHRS, YFSETQ. The CDR3 consists of 13 residues. The ends were cut back, 3 bases at V and 1 base at J, with 8 bases in the middle. CDR3 in amino acids: CASSWDISYEQYF. CDR3 DNA sequence: TGCGCCAGCAGCTGGGACATTTCCTACGAGCAGTACTTC.

A few counts support this clone. V and J are TRBV5-8 and TRBJ2-2; perhaps TRBD2 as D (6 bases). V lost 0 bases and J lost 5, with 14 bases in between. The CDR3 is 16 residues long. CDR1 is SGHTS and CDR2 is YDEGEE in the germline V gene. CDR3 coding DNA: TGTGCCAGCAGCTTGGGGGTCTGGACTACTACCGGGGAGCTGTTTTTT. The encoded protein is CASSLGVWTTTGELFF.

CDR3 sequence reads: CASSSSGGTGADTQYF. CDR3 nucleotides: TGCGCCAGCAGCTCTAGCGGGGGGACCGGGGCAGATACGCAGTATTTT. The rearrangement uses TRBV5-1 and TRBJ2-3; TRBD2 matches 11 bases. Unmatched junction bases numbered 7, after V lost 3 bases and J lost 4 bases. The CDR3 extends over 16 amino acids. CDR1 and CDR2 from the germline V gene are SGHRS and YFSETQ.

The CDR3 DNA is TGTGCCAGCAGTTACTCGTGGCAGGGGGACACTGAAGCTTTCTTT. This translates into CASSYSWQGDTEAFF. V and J are TRBV6-5 and TRBJ1-1; 7 bases are a match to TRBD1. Germline loops: CDR1 MNHEY, CDR2 SVGAGI. J was trimmed by 3 bases and V by 0 bases; bases with no gene match: 4. The CDR3 runs 15 residues.